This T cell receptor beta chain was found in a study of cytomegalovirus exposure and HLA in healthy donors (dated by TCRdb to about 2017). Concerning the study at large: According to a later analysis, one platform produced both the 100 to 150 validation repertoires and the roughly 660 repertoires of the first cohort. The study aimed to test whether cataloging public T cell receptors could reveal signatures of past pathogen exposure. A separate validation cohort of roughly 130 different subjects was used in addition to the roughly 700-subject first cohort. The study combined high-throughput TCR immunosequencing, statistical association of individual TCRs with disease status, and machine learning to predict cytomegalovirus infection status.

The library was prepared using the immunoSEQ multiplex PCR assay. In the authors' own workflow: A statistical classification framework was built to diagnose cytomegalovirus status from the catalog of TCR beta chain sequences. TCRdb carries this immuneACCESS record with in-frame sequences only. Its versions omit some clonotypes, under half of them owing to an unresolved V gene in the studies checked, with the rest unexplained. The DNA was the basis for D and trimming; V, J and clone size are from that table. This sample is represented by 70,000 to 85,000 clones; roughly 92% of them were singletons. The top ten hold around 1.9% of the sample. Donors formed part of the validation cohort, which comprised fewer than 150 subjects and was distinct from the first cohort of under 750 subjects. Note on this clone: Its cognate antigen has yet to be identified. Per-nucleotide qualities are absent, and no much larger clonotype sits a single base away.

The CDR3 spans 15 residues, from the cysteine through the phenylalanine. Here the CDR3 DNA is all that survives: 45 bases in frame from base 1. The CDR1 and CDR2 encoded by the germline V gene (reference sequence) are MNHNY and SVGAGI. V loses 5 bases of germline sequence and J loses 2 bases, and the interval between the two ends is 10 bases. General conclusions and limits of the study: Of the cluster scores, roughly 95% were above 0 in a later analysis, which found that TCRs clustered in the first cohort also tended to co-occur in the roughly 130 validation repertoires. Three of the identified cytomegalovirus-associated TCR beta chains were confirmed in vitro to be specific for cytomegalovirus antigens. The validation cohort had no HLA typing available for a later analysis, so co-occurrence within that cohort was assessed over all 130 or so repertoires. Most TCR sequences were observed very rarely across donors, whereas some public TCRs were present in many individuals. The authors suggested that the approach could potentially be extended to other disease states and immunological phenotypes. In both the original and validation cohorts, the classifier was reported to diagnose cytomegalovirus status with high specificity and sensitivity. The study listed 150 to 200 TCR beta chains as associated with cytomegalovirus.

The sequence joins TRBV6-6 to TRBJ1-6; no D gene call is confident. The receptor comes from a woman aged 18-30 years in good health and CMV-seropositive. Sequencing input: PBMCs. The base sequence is TGTGCCAGCAGTCCTTACATTCCCTATAATTCACCCCTCCACTTT. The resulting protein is CASSPYIPYNSPLHF.